The sequence of this TCR beta chain was determined in a study of OX40 agonist ivuxolimab in advanced cancers. Across the study: Patients in the trial were receiving intravenous ivuxolimab every 2 weeks, at doses of 0.01 to 10 mg/kg. Dose-escalation patients were diagnosed with hepatocellular carcinoma, melanoma, renal cell cancer or head and neck cancer. People who had prior anti-PD-1, anti-PD-L1 or anti-CTLA-4 therapy could take part, and approximately 44% had some.

General study points: Among the lowest levels of clonal expansion were found in partial responders at 0.1-3.0 mg/kg.

The length of the CDR3 is 15 residues. With 2 bases removed from V and 0 bases from J, the gap between germline ends came to 10 bases. The V gene's germline CDR1 is MGHDK and CDR2 SYGVNS. This clone is a singleton in its sample. The antigen remains unidentified. The table came from immunoSEQ multiplex PCR; TCRdb's copy has only in-frame clones and leaves some out. The table lists over 80,000 clones, about nine tenths of them singletons, with roughly 0.8% in the top ten. The TCR originated in an adult with an advanced solid tumor such as melanoma, head and neck, liver or kidney cancer. The chain employs TRBV25-1 and TRBJ2-5, with TRBD2 as a possible D gene (5 bases). The sequencing here drew on CD4+ or CD8+ T cells sorted from blood, taken in a trial of the OX40 agonist ivuxolimab. DNA for the CDR3: TGTGCCAGCAGTGAAGGCTTAGCGTACCAAGAGACCCAGTACTTC. Residues: CASSEGLAYQETQYF.